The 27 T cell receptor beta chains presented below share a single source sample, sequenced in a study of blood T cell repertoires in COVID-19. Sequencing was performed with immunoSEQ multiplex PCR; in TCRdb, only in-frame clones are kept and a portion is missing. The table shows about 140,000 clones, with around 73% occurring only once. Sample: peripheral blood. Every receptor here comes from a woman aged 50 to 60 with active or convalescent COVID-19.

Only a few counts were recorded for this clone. The CDR3 loop reads CASSLGTSGLNEQFF. The CDR3 DNA follows: TGTGCCAGCAGCTTAGGGACTAGCGGCTTGAATGAGCAGTTCTTC. This chain uses TRBV7-2 with TRBJ2-1; 10 nucleotides agree with TRBD2. V lost 1 base and J lost 7; bases outside the gene matches: 4. The CDR3 consists of 15 residues. Germline V gives CDR1 SGHTA, CDR2 FQGNSA.

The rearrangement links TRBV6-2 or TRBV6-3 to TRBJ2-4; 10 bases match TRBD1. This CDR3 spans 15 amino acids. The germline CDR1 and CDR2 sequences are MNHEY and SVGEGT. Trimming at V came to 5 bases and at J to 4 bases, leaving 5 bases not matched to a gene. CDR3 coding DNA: TGTGCCAGCAGTCCACCGGGACAGGGGAAAAACATTCAGTACTTC. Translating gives CASSPPGQGKNIQYF.

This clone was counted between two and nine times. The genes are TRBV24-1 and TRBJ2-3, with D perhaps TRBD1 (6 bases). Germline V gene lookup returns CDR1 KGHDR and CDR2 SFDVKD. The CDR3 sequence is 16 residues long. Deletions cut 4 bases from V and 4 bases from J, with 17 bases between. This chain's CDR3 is CATSDRTAAISDTQYF. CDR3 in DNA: TGTGCCACCAGTGACCGGACAGCGGCTATATCAGATACGCAGTATTTT.

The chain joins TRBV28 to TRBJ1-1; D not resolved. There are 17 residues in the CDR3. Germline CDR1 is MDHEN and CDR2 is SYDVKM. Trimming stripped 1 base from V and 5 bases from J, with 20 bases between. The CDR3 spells CASSLLTGVSALTEAFF. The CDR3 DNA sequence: TGTGCCAGCAGTTTATTGACCGGGGTCTCGGCGTTGACTGAAGCTTTCTTT.

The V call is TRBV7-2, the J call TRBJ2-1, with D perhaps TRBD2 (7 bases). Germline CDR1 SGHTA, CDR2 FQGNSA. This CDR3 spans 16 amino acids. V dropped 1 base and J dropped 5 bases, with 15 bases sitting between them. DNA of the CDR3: TGTGCCAGCAGCTTAGATAGGGGGGGCGGCCACAATGAGCAGTTCTTC. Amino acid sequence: CASSLDRGGGHNEQFF.

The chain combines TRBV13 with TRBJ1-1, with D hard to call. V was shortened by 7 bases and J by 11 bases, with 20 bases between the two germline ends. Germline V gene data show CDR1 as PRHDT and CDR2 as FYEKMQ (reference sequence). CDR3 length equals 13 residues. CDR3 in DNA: TGTGCCAGCAACCTCTACCCCCCGCATCGGGCTTTCTTT. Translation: CASNLYPPHRAFF.

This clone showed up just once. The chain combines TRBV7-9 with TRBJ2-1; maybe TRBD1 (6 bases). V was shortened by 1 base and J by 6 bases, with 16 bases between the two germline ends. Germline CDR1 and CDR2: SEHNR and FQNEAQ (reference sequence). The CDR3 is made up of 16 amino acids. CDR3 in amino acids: CASSLVSGGQSNEQFF. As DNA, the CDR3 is TGTGCCAGCAGCTTAGTTTCTGGTGGACAGTCCAATGAGCAGTTCTTC.

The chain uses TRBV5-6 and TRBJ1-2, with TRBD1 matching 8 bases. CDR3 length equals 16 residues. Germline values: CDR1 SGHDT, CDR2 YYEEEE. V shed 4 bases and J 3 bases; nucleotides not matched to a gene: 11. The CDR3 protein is CASSPGQGAKDYGYTF. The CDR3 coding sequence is TGTGCCAGCAGCCCCGGACAGGGAGCTAAGGACTATGGCTACACCTTC.

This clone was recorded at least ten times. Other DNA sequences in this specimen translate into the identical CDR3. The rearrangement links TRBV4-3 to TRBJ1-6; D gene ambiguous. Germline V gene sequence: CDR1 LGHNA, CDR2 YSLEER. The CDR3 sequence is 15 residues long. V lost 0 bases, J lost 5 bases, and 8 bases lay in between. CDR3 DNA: TGCGCCAGCAGCCAAGAGGGCCCAAATAATTCACCCCTCCACTTT. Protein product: CASSQEGPNNSPLHF.

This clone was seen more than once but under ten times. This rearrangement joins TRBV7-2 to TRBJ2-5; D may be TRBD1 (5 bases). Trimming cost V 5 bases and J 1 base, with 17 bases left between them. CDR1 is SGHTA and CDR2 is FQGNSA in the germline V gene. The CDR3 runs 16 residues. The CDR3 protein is CASSPIGRRGQETQYF. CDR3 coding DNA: TGTGCCAGCAGCCCAATCGGCAGAAGGGGCCAAGAGACCCAGTACTTC.

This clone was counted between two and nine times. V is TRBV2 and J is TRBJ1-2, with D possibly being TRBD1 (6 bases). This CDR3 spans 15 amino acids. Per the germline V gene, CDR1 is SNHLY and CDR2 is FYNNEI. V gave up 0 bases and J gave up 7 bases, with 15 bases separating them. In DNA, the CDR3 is TGTGCCAGCAGTGAAGCGCTTCAGGGGACAAGTGGCTACACCTTC. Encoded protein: CASSEALQGTSGYTF.

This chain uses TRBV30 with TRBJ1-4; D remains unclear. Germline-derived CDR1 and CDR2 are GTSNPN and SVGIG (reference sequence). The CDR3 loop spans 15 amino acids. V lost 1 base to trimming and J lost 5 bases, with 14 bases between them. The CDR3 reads CAWSELTGENEKLFF. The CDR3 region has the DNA TGTGCCTGGAGTGAGTTGACGGGAGAGAATGAAAAACTGTTTTTT. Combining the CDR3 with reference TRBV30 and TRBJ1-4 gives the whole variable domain SQTIHQWPATLVQPVGSPLSLECTVEGTSNPNLYWYRQAAGRGLQLLFYSVGIGQISSEVPQNLSASRPQDRQFILSSKKLLLSDSGFYLCAWSELTGENEKLFFGSGTQLSVL.

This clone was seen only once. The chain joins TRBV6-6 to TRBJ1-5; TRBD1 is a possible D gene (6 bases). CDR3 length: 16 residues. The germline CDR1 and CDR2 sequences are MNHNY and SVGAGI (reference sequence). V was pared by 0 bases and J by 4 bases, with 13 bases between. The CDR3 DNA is TGTGCCAGCAGTTACTCCGGACAGATGGGGAATCAGCCCCAGCATTTT. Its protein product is CASSYSGQMGNQPQHF.

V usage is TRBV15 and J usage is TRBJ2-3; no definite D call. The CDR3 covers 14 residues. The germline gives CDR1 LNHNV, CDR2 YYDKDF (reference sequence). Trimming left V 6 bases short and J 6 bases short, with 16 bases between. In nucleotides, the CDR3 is TGTGCCACCAGTCCCCGGGTCCAGATTGATACGCAGTATTTT. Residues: CATSPRVQIDTQYF.

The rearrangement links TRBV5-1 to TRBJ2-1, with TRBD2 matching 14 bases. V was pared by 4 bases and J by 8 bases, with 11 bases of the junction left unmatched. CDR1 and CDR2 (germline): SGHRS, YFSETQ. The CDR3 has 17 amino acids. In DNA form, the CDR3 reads TGCGCCAGCAGCCCGATGGTCGGGACTAGCGGGAGCTATGAGCAGTTCTTC. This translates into CASSPMVGTSGSYEQFF.

The CDR3 DNA reads as TGCGCCAGCACCCAGACTACGGAGCAGTTCTTC. Protein: CASTQTTEQFF. This rearrangement joins TRBV23-1 to TRBJ2-1, with TRBD2 as a possible D gene (5 bases). TRBV23-1 belongs to the ORF category, with a function that is uncertain. The CDR3 extends over 11 amino acids. V gave up 7 bases and J gave up 10 bases, with 11 bases separating them.

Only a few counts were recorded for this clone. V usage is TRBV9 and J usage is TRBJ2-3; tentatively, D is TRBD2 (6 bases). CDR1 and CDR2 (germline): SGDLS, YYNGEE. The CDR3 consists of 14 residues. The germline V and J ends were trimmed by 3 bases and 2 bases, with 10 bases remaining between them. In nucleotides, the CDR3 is TGTGCCAGCAGCGCGGGACTCCTCACAGATACGCAGTATTTT. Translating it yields CASSAGLLTDTQYF.

CDR3 sequence (DNA): TGCAGCGTCGGACAGGGGCGGACCACTGAAGCTTTCTTT. Translated, it gives CSVGQGRTTEAFF. The chain links TRBV29-1 to TRBJ1-1; 9 nucleotides line up with TRBD1. This CDR3 has 13 residues. Per germline, CDR1 SQVTM and CDR2 ANQGSEA. Trimming at V came to 6 bases and at J to 4 bases, leaving 6 bases not matched to a gene.

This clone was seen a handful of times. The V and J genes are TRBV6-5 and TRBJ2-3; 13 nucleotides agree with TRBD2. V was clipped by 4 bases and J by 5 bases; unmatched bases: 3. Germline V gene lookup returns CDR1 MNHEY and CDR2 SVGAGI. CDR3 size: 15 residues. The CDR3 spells CASSLLAGGGDTQYF. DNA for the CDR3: TGTGCCAGCAGTTTACTAGCGGGAGGGGGAGATACGCAGTATTTT.

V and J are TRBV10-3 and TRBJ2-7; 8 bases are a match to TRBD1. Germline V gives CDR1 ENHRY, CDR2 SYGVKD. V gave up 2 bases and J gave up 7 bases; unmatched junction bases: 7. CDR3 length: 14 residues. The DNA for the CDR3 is TGTGCCATCAGTGAGGACAGGGGACCGCAGGAGCAGTACTTC. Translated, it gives CAISEDRGPQEQYF.

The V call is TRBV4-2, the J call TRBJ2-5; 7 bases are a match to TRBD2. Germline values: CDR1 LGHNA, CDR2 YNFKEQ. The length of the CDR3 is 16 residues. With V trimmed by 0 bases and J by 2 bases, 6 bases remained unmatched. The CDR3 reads CASSQDAGLGQETQYF. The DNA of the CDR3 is TGTGCCAGCAGCCAAGATGCTGGACTAGGACAAGAGACCCAGTACTTC.

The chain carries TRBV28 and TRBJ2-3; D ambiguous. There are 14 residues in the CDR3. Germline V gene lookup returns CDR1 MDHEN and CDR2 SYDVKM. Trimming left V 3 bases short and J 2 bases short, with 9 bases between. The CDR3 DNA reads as TGTGCCAGCAGTTTGCGTCTGTACACAGATACGCAGTATTTT. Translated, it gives CASSLRLYTDTQYF.

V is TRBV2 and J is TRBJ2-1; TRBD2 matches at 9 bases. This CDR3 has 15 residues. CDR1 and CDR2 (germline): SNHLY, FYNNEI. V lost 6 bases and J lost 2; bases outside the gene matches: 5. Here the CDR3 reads CASRVAGEAYNEQFF. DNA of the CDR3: TGTGCCAGCAGGGTAGCGGGGGAGGCCTACAATGAGCAGTTCTTC.

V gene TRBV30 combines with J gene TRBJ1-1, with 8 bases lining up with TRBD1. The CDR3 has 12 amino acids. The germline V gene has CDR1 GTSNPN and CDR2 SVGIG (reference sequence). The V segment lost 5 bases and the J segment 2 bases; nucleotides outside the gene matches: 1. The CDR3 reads CAWDRGNTEAFF. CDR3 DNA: TGTGCCTGGGACAGGGGCAACACTGAAGCTTTCTTT.

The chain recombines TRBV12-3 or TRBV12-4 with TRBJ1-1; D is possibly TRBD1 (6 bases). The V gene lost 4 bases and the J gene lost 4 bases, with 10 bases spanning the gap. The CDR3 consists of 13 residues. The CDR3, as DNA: TGTGCCAGCAGTTGGGACACCGGCACTGAAGCTTTCTTT. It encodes CASSWDTGTEAFF.

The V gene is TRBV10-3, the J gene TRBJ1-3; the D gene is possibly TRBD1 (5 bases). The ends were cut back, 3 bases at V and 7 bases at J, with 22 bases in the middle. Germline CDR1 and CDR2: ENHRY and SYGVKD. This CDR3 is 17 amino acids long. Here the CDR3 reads CAISDSSVGSRGNTIYF. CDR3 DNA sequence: TGTGCCATCAGTGATTCTTCTGTGGGCAGCCGGGGGAACACCATATATTTT.

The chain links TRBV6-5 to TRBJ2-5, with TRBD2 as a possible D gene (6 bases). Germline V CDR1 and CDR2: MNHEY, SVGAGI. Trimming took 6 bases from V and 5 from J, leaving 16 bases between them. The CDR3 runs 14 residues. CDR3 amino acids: CASRGPTSDETQYF. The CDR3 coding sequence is TGTGCCAGCAGGGGCCCGACTAGTGACGAGACCCAGTACTTC.